A single sample is the source of the 9 T cell receptor beta chains below, sequenced in a study of blood T cells in healthy people across ages. A sample-barcoded 5' primer and a J-beta primer mix were used in a second PCR of roughly 7 to 11 cycles. MiXCR, run by TCRdb on the 5' RACE reads, gives a single entry per CDR3 protein. This table has around 1,600,000 distinct CDR3 sequences, 40% to 45% appearing once. The sequenced sample consisted of blood. The receptors come from a woman under 30 in good health.

V is TRBV6-1 and J is TRBJ2-7; TRBD1 might be the D (6 bases). Trimming took 6 bases from V and 4 from J, leaving 13 bases between them. The CDR3 loop spans 13 amino acids. CDR1 and CDR2 (germline): MNHNS, SASEGT. CDR3: CASRATGFYEQYF. In nucleotides, the CDR3 is TGTGCCAGCAGAGCAACAGGGTTTTACGAGCAGTACTTC.

The CDR3, as DNA: TGCAGTGCTAGATTTCAGGCCAAAAACATTCAGTACTTC. It yields the protein CSARFQAKNIQYF. The chain links TRBV20-1 to TRBJ2-4; D ambiguous. The CDR3 runs 13 residues. CDR1 and CDR2 (germline): DFQATT, SNEGSKA (reference sequence). V was clipped by 2 bases and J by 1 base, with 6 bases between them.

The chain is built from TRBV29-1 and TRBJ2-1; 8 nucleotides agree with TRBD2. The CDR3 extends over 14 amino acids. Germline V gives CDR1 SQVTM, CDR2 ANQGSEA. Trimming took 3 bases from V and 4 from J; bases not matched to a gene: 5. The CDR3 DNA reads TGCAGCGTTGATCGGCGGGGGGATTACAATGAGCAGTTCTTC. Translated: CSVDRRGDYNEQFF.

J is TRBJ2-2 and V is TRBV7-8; D remains ambiguous. The CDR3 runs to 13 residues. Germline CDR1 reads SGHVS; CDR2 reads FQNEAQ. V was trimmed by 5 bases and J by 7 bases, leaving 11 bases between them. The CDR3 region is CASSPIGGGELFF. The CDR3 DNA sequence: TGTGCCAGCAGCCCTATTGGTGGCGGGGAGCTGTTTTTT.

On this clonotype: At one boundary the junction diverges from the germline segment, which might be a read error. The V gene is TRBV6-1, the J gene TRBJ1-2; perhaps TRBD1 as D (5 bases). The CDR3 contains 9 residues. CDR1 and CDR2 (germline): MNHNS, SASEGT. CDR3 sequence reads: CALLWGFTF. In DNA form, the CDR3 reads TGTGCCCTCCTCTGGGGCTTCACCTTC.

The J gene is TRBJ2-1, the V gene TRBV20-1; the match to TRBD2 covers 10 bases. The CDR3 runs to 13 residues. V lost 7 bases and J lost 8; bases outside the gene matches: 8. CDR1 and CDR2 from the germline V gene are DFQATT and SNEGSKA (reference sequence). DNA of the CDR3: TGCAGTGGTCAACTAGCGGGAATCGATGAGCAGTTCTTC. This codes for CSGQLAGIDEQFF.

Worth noting for this clonotype: The germline gene is not matched at one end of the junction; a read error may be the cause. The V and J genes are TRBV20-1 and TRBJ1-6; the D is unclear. The CDR3 has 12 amino acids. Per the germline V gene, CDR1 is DFQATT and CDR2 is SNEGSKA (reference sequence). The CDR3, as DNA: TGCAGTGCTAGTTTCCAGAATTCACCCCCCCACTTT. This encodes CSASFQNSPPHF.

The V and J genes are TRBV12-3 or TRBV12-4 and TRBJ1-2; the D is unclear. The V and J ends lost 0 bases and 4 bases respectively, with 12 bases between them. CDR3 length equals 15 residues. The CDR3 protein is CASSLAQVEFYGYTF. The CDR3 DNA is TGTGCCAGCAGTTTAGCTCAGGTGGAATTCTATGGCTACACCTTC.

This clonotype was counted ten times or more. Mismatch with germline at one junction end may stem from a read error. J is TRBJ1-2 and V is TRBV7-9; possibly TRBD1 for D (5 bases). This CDR3 contains 13 residues. Germline-derived CDR1 and CDR2 are SEHNR and FQNEAQ (reference sequence). The CDR3 loop is CASSLEGYYGYTF. The DNA of the CDR3 is TGTGCCAGCAGTTTAGAGGGGTACTATGGCTACACCTTC.